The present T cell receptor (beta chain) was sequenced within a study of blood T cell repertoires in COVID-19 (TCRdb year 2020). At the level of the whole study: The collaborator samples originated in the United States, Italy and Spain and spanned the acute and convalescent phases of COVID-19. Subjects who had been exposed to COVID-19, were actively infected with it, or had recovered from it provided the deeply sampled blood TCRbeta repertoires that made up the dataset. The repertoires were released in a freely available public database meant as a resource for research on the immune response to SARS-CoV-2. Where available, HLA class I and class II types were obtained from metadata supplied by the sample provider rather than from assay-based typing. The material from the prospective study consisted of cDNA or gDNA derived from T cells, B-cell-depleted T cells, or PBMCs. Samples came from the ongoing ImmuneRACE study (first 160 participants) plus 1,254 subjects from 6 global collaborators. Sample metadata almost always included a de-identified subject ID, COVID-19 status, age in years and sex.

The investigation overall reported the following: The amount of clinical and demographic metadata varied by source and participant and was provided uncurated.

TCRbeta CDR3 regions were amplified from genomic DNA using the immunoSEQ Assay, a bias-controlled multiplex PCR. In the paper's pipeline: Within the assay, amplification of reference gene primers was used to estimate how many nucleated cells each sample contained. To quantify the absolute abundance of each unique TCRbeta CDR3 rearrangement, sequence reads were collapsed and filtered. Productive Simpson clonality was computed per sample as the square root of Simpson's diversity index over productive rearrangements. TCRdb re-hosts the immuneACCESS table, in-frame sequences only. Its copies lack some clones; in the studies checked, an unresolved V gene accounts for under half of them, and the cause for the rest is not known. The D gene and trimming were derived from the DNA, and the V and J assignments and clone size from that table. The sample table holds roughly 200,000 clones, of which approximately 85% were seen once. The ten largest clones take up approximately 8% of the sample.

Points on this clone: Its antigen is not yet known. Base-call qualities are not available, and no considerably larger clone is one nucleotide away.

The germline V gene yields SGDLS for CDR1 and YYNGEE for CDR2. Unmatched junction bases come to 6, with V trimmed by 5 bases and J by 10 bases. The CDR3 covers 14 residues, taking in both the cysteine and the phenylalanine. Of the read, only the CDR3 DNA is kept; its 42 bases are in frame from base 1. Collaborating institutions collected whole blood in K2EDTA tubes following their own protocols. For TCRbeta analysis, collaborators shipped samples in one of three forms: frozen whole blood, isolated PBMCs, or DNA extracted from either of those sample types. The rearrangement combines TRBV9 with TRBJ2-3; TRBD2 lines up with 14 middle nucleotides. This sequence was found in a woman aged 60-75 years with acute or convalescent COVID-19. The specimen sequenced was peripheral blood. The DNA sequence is TGTGCCAGCAGTTCCGGGACTAGCGGGAGACCGCAGTATTTT. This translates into CASSSGTSGRPQYF.